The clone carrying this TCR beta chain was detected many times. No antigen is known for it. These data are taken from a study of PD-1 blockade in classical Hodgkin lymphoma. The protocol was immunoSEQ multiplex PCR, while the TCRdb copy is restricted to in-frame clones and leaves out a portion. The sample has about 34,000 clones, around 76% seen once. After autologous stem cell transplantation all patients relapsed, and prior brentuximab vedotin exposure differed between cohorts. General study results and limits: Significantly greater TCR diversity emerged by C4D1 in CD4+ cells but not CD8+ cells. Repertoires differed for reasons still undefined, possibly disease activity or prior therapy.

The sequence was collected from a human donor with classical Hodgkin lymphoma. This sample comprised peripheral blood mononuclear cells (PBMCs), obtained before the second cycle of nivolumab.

CDR3 sequence (DNA): TGTGCCAGCAGCTCCCCGGGACTAGCGGGGGAGAACACCGGGGAGCTGTTTTTT. Translating it yields CASSSPGLAGENTGELFF. The rearrangement joins TRBV7-2 to TRBJ2-2, with TRBD2 identical over 14 bases. The CDR3 has 18 amino acids. The germline CDR1 and CDR2 sequences are SGHTA and FQGNSA. The V gene end was trimmed by 4 bases and the J gene end by 1 base; junction bases not matched to a gene: 5.